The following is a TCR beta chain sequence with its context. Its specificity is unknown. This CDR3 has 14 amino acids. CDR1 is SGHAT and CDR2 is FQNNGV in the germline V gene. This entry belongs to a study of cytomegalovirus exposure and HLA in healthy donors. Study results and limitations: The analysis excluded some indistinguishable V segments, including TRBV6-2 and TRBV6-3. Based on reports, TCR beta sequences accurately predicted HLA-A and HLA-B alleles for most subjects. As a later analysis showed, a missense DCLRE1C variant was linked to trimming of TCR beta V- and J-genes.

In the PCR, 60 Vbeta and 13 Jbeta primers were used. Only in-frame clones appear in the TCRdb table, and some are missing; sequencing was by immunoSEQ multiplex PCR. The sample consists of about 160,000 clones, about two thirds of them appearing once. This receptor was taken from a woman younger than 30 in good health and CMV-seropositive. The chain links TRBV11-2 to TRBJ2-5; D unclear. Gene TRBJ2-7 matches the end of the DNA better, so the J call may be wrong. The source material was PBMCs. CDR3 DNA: TGTGCCAGCAGCCTGGCTCATCTGGGCTACGAGCAGTACTTC. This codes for CASSLAHLGYEQYF.